This TCR beta chain was sequenced for a study of CD8+CD57+ T cells in acquired aplastic anemia. Study background: Roughly 3 ug was the average amount of DNA from sorted CD4+ and CD8+ cells.

Genomic DNA served as template for TCR beta VDJ and CDR3 profiling. In TCRdb, the reads were re-called with MiXCR into one record per CDR3 protein. The top ten hold over 35% of the sample, which has hundreds of thousands of distinct CDR3 sequences, around 82% seen once. On this clonotype itself: Its antigen remains unknown. An end of the junction does not agree with germline; a read error may underlie this.

All sequencing subjects had displayed CD8+CD57+ cell expansion on flow cytometry. Patients, without exception, had severe acquired aplastic anemia. Sampling of blood occurred while the patients had still received no therapy. Findings of the study overall: The same twenty-nine CD8+ CDR3 sequences occurred in patients and in controls.

This CDR3 has 13 amino acids. Germline lookup yields CDR1 SGHRS and CDR2 YFSETQ. V gene TRBV5-1 combines with J gene TRBJ2-1, with D perhaps matching TRBD2 (6 bases). The material sequenced was sorted CD4+, CD8+, or CD8+CD57+ T cells (not recorded which) from PBMCs. This TCR was recovered from a human donor with aplastic anemia. The CDR3 region has the DNA TGTGCCAGCAGCATCGGAGGGACTCATCCACAGTTCTTC. It is translated as CASSIGGTHPQFF. The whole variable domain, filled in from reference TRBV5-1 and TRBJ2-1, reads KAGVTQTPRYLIKTRGQQVTLSCSPISGHRSVSWYQQTPGQGLQFLFEYFSETQRNKGNFPGRFSGRQFSNSRSEMNVSTLELGDSALYLCASSIGGTHPQFFGPGTRLTVL.